A selection of T cell receptor beta chains follows, all from one sample in a study of blood T cell repertoires in COVID-19. Assay: immunoSEQ multiplex PCR; the TCRdb copy retains only in-frame clones and omits some. The table includes some 150,000 clones, 82% detected once. The sample taken for sequencing was peripheral blood. The receptor set was obtained from a woman in her seventies with acute or convalescent COVID-19. Both conserved end residues are part of each CDR3. A D gene is named only where the DNA matches it firmly. Size values are once, few and many counts, or a class for expanded clones, and some rows have none.

j_call cdr3_length v_call clone_size d_call cdr3_nt cdr3_aa
TRBJ2-2 17 TRBV6-2/TRBV6-3 . . TGTGCCAGCAGTTTATGGGGGCCCACGACTTCCACCGGGGAGCTGTTTTTT CASSLWGPTTSTGELFF
TRBJ2-1 16 TRBV5-4 few TRBD1 TGTGCCAGCAGCCCTAATTACCAGACAGGGACCAATGAGCAGTTCTTC CASSPNYQTGTNEQFF
TRBJ2-3 15 TRBV5-1 . TRBD1 TGCGCCAGCAGCTTGGGAGGGGGCCGCACAGATACGCAGTATTTT CASSLGGGRTDTQYF
TRBJ1-4 16 TRBV6-1 medium-sized . TGTGCCAGCAGTGAACTCTGGCCCGCAACTAATGAAAAACTGTTTTTT CASSELWPATNEKLFF
TRBJ2-1 14 TRBV7-8 . TRBD1 TGTGCCAGCAGCTTAGGACAGGGGGCTTATCGGCAGTTCTTC CASSLGQGAYRQFF
TRBJ2-1 16 TRBV29-1 . TRBD2 TGCAGCGTTGAAGGACTAGCGGGATCCCCTAGGAGTGAGCAGTTCTTC CSVEGLAGSPRSEQFF
TRBJ2-7 15 TRBV28 . TRBD2 TGTGCCAGCAATAGTCTAGCGGGAGTCCCCTACGAGCAGTACTTC CASNSLAGVPYEQYF
TRBJ1-4 14 TRBV5-4 . . TGTGCCAGCAGCGTGGACAGCCCAAATGAAAAACTGTTTTTT CASSVDSPNEKLFF
TRBJ1-1 13 TRBV30 . . TGTGCCTGGAACGGGGGGTTGAGGACTGAAGCTTTCTTT CAWNGGLRTEAFF
TRBJ1-1 15 TRBV7-2 . . TGTGCCAGCAGCTCACACGGAGGGGAGAACACTGAAGCTTTCTTT CASSSHGGENTEAFF
TRBJ2-3 13 TRBV7-3 . TRBD2 TGTGCCAGCAGTCATCGGGGGGGCGATACGCAGTATTTT CASSHRGGDTQYF
TRBJ2-7 14 TRBV15 . TRBD1 TGTGCCACCAGCAGAGGGGACAGGATATACGAGCAGTACTTC CATSRGDRIYEQYF
TRBJ2-1 17 TRBV28 . TRBD2 TGTGCCAGCAGTTTATCCACTAGCGGGACCCTCTACAATGAGCAGTTCTTC CASSLSTSGTLYNEQFF
TRBJ1-2 19 TRBV12-5 . . TGTGCTAGTGGTTTGGTCGCTCGTAGCCCAGACAGAACCGCTTATGGCTACACCTTC CASGLVARSPDRTAYGYTF
TRBJ2-3 16 TRBV3-1/TRBV3-2 . TRBD2 TGTGCCAGCAGCCAAGCCCTAGCGGGGGGCGGGGATACGCAGTATTTT CASSQALAGGGDTQYF
TRBJ2-7 14 TRBV7-9 few TRBD1 TGTGCCAGCAGCAGCCGGACAGGGCTCCACGAGCAGTACTTC CASSSRTGLHEQYF
TRBJ1-2 18 TRBV4-1 . . TGCGCCAGCAGCCCAACCATGGCAGGCGAATTCAGTAACTATGGCTACACCTTC CASSPTMAGEFSNYGYTF
TRBJ2-7 14 TRBV5-1 . . TGCGCCAGCAAGGAACAGGGTTACGGGTACGAGCAGTACTTC CASKEQGYGYEQYF
TRBJ2-2 18 TRBV5-1 . TRBD2 TGCGCCAGCAGCTTGAGTACCCAAGCGGGAGTTGGTACCGGGGAGCTGTTTTTT CASSLSTQAGVGTGELFF
TRBJ2-5 13 TRBV28 . . TGTGCCAGCATGAAGGGGGACCAAGAGACCCAGTACTTC CASMKGDQETQYF
TRBJ1-3 15 TRBV7-2 few . TGTGCCTGGACGGTGGGAGGGCCATCTGGAAACACCATATATTTT CAWTVGGPSGNTIYF
TRBJ1-6 16 TRBV9 . TRBD1 TGTGCCAGCAGCACCGGACAGGGGATCTATAATTCACCCCTCCACTTT CASSTGQGIYNSPLHF
TRBJ2-7 14 TRBV19 . TRBD1 TGTGCCAGTAGTCTCCGACAGGGTAGAGACGAGCAGTACTTC CASSLRQGRDEQYF
TRBJ2-7 17 TRBV3-1/TRBV3-2 few TRBD2 TGTGCCAGCAGCCAAGGGCTAGCGGGAGGGTCCTCCTACGAGCAGTACTTC CASSQGLAGGSSYEQYF
TRBJ1-2 13 TRBV12-3/TRBV12-4 . TRBD1 TGTGCCAGCAGTCAACAGGGGGGCTATGGCTACACCTTC CASSQQGGYGYTF
TRBJ1-5 15 TRBV7-2 . . TGTGCCAGCAGCTTAGCAGGGACAAACAATCAGCCCCAGCATTTT CASSLAGTNNQPQHF
TRBJ2-5 14 TRBV5-1 . . TGCGCCAGCAGCTTGGTTCTAGCCCAAGAGACCCAGTACTTC CASSLVLAQETQYF
TRBJ2-6 18 TRBV28 few TRBD1 TGTGCCAGCAGTAGTACTAGACAGGGAGTCTCTGGGGCCAACGTCCTGACTTTC CASSSTRQGVSGANVLTF
TRBJ1-2 12 TRBV19 . . TGTGCCAGTAAGACAGATGTCTATGGCTACACCTTC CASKTDVYGYTF
TRBJ1-3 13 TRBV12-3/TRBV12-4 . TRBD1 TGTGCCAGCAGTTTCGACAGGGGGGTAACCATATATTTT CASSFDRGVTIYF
TRBJ1-6 14 TRBV5-4 few . TGTGCCAGCAGCTTGGATCAGGAAAATTCACCCCTCCACTTT CASSLDQENSPLHF
TRBJ1-2 14 TRBV25-1 few TRBD1 TGTGCCAGCAGTGAAGCCGGGACAGGGTCCGGCTACACCTTC CASSEAGTGSGYTF
TRBJ2-1 16 TRBV3-1/TRBV3-2 . TRBD2 TGTGCCAGCAGCCCGCTCCTAGCGGGAGGTGTTAATGAGCAGTTCTTC CASSPLLAGGVNEQFF
TRBJ2-3 17 TRBV5-1 . . TGCGCCAGCAGCTTGGATGGGGGAGGCGGATCGTCCGATACGCAGTATTTT CASSLDGGGGSSDTQYF
TRBJ2-3 16 TRBV9 . TRBD2 TGTGCCAGCAGCGTAGCTAGCGGAGGTAGCACAGATACGCAGTATTTT CASSVASGGSTDTQYF
TRBJ1-6 15 TRBV25-1 . TRBD1 TGTGCCAGCAGTGAATTAGACAGGGAGAATTCACCCCTCCACTTT CASSELDRENSPLHF
TRBJ2-2 19 TRBV7-9 . . TGTGCCAGCAGCTCACTCAAAACCCCACTAGGGTCCAACACCGGGGAGCTGTTTTTT CASSSLKTPLGSNTGELFF
TRBJ2-5 16 TRBV4-3 . TRBD2 TGCGCCAGCAGCCCACTAGCGGGAGGCTACCAAGAGACCCAGTACTTC CASSPLAGGYQETQYF
TRBJ1-5 13 TRBV20-1 . . TGCAGTGCTAGTCCGGGGATAAATCAGCCCCAGCATTTT CSASPGINQPQHF
TRBJ2-3 13 TRBV28 . TRBD2 TGTGCCACGCGACTAGCGGGGGAAAATACGCAGTATTTT CATRLAGENTQYF
TRBJ1-1 13 TRBV19 . . TGTGCCAGTACTGAGGGTTGGAACACTGAAGCTTTCTTT CASTEGWNTEAFF
TRBJ1-4 12 TRBV19 . . TGTGCCAGTCGTTTAACTAATGAAAAACTGTTTTTT CASRLTNEKLFF
TRBJ1-2 13 TRBV2 . . TGTGCCAGCAGTAGGGAGAACCTCTATGGCTACACCTTC CASSRENLYGYTF
TRBJ2-1 18 TRBV7-8 . TRBD2 TGTGCCAGCAGCCCAATCGGACTAGCGGACCTCTCCTACAATGAGCAGTTCTTC CASSPIGLADLSYNEQFF
TRBJ2-1 14 TRBV30 . . TGTGCCTGTTCGGAGGGGGCGGCTAACAATGAGCAGTTCTTC CACSEGAANNEQFF
TRBJ1-2 15 TRBV10-3 . . TGTGCCATCAGTGAGTTCCCAGGGACTAACTATGGCTACACCTTC CAISEFPGTNYGYTF